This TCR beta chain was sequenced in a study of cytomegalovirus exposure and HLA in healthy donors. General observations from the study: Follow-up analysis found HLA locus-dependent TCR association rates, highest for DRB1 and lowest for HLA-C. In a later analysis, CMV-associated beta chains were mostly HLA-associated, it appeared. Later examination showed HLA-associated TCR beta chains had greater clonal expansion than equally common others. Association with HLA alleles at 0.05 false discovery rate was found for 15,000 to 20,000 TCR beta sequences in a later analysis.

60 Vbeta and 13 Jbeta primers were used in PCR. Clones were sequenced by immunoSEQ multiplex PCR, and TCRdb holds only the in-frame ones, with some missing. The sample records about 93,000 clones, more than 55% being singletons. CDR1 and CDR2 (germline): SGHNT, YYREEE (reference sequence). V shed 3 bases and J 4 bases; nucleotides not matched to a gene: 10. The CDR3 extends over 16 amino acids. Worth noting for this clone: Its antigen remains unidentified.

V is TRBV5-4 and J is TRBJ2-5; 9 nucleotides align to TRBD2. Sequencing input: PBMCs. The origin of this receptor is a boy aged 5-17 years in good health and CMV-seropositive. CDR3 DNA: TGTGCCAGCAGCTCAACTAGCGGGTGGGGAGGAGAGACCCAGTACTTC. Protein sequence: CASSSTSGWGGETQYF.